These 32 T cell receptor beta chains share one sample of origin, sequenced in a study of CD8+CD57+ T cells in acquired aplastic anemia. Genomic DNA constituted the template upon which TCR beta VDJ and CDR3 profiling was performed. TCRdb called the reads again in MiXCR, with one record for every CDR3 protein. The profile covers 50,000 to 65,000 distinct CDR3 sequences, with about 56% appearing a single time and roughly 15% taken by the ten largest. For sequencing, patients were chosen who had shown expansion of CD8+CD57+ cells by flow cytometry. Sequencing was carried out using sorted CD4+, CD8+, or CD8+CD57+ T cells (not recorded which) from PBMCs. These receptors were obtained from a human donor with aplastic anemia.

The chain recombines TRBV29-1 with TRBJ2-7, with TRBD2 identical over 12 bases. The CDR3 sequence is 14 residues long. Germline trimming cut 3 bases from V and 2 bases from J; bases unmatched to any gene: 2. Germline values: CDR1 SQVTM, CDR2 ANQGSEA. CDR3 in DNA: TGCAGCGTTGATGGACTAGCGGGGACCTACGAGCAGTACTTC. This translates into CSVDGLAGTYEQYF.

The V gene is TRBV7-9, the J gene TRBJ2-2; D remains unclear. The CDR3 is 14 amino acids. V dropped 5 bases and J dropped 0 bases, with 7 bases sitting between them. Germline V CDR1 and CDR2: SEHNR, FQNEAQ (reference sequence). CDR3 in DNA: TGTGCCAGCAGCCGACATGCGAACACCGGGGAGCTGTTTTTT. This codes for CASSRHANTGELFF.

This chain joins TRBV27 and TRBJ1-6; weak D call: TRBD1 (5 bases). Germline V gene data show CDR1 as MNHEY and CDR2 as SMNVEV (reference sequence). The CDR3 has 16 amino acids. V lost 8 bases and J 9 bases, leaving 23 bases between the germline ends. This CDR3 reads CASRLSEGGGTSPLHF. CDR3 sequence (DNA): TGTGCCAGCCGCTTGTCGGAGGGCGGGGGTACTTCACCCCTCCACTTT.

The chain joins TRBV15 to TRBJ2-3; D possibly corresponds to TRBD2 (5 bases). CDR1 is LNHNV, CDR2 YYDKDF, per germline (reference sequence). The length of the CDR3 is 15 residues. V lost 0 bases to trimming and J lost 5 bases, with 12 bases between them. The CDR3 nucleotides read TGTGCCACCAGCAGAGATAGGCTAGCTGGAGATACGCAGTATTTT. This translates into CATSRDRLAGDTQYF.

This clonotype came up many times. The chain couples TRBV6-2 or TRBV6-3 to TRBJ2-5; 7 bases are shared with TRBD1. The V gene's germline CDR1 is MNHEY and CDR2 SVGEGT. This CDR3 is built from 12 residues. The ends lost 8 bases at V and 4 bases at J; junction bases unmatched: 4. The CDR3 loop reads CASWDSRETQYF. CDR3 sequence (DNA): TGTGCCAGCTGGGACAGCCGAGAGACCCAGTACTTC.

The chain employs TRBV10-1 and TRBJ2-7, with 12 bases that match TRBD2. The end of the DNA fits TRBJ2-1 better, so the J call may be wrong. CDR1 is WNHNN and CDR2 is SYGVQD in the germline V gene (reference sequence). The CDR3 spans 17 residues. Written as DNA, the CDR3 is TGCGCCAGCAGCCAAGATGCTAGCGGGGGGGCCTGGGATGAGCAGTTCTTC. Encoded protein: CASSQDASGGAWDEQFF.

In this sample, this clonotype turned up many times. The genes are TRBV6-6 and TRBJ1-1; the D is unclear. Per the germline V gene, CDR1 is MNHNY and CDR2 is SVGAGI (reference sequence). Trimming removed 2 bases at V and 1 base at J, with 14 bases between. The length of the CDR3 is 16 residues. CDR3 coding DNA: TGTGCCAGCAGTTACCCCGATGATGAGGGGAACACTGAAGCTTTCTTT. Its protein product is CASSYPDDEGNTEAFF.

The chain couples TRBV10-3 to TRBJ2-3; tentatively, D is TRBD1 (6 bases). V lost 2 bases, J lost 1 base, and 10 bases lay in between. Germline assignment: CDR1 ENHRY and CDR2 SYGVKD. The CDR3 sequence is 15 residues long. The CDR3, as DNA: TGTGCCATCAGTGAGGGGGGCGGCGGCACAGATACGCAGTATTTT. Translation: CAISEGGGGTDTQYF.

This clonotype was counted at least ten times. The chain carries TRBV5-1 and TRBJ2-1, with D hard to call. Germline V gene lookup returns CDR1 SGHRS and CDR2 YFSETQ. The CDR3 runs to 13 residues. Trimming took off 0 bases at V and 6 bases at J, with 7 bases between the two ends. As DNA, the CDR3 is TGCGCCAGCAGCTTGGTGAGATTCAATGAGCAGTTCTTC. Its protein product is CASSLVRFNEQFF.

The CDR3 reads CASISQGASNQPQHF. In DNA form, the CDR3 reads TGTGCCAGTATATCACAGGGGGCTAGCAATCAGCCCCAGCATTTT. V usage is TRBV19 and J usage is TRBJ1-5, with 9 bases that match TRBD1. Germline V gene lookup returns CDR1 LNHDA and CDR2 SQIVND (reference sequence). Trimming took 7 bases from V and 0 from J; bases not matched to a gene: 4. CDR3 length: 15 amino acids.

This clonotype came up once. The chain combines TRBV20-1 with TRBJ1-1; 9 bases match TRBD1. Trimming at V came to 6 bases and at J to 3 bases, leaving 5 bases not matched to a gene. Germline V gene data show CDR1 as DFQATT and CDR2 as SNEGSKA (reference sequence). The CDR3 is 13 amino acids. The CDR3 spells CSAGTGRDTEAFF. The CDR3 DNA reads as TGCAGTGCGGGGACAGGGAGGGACACTGAAGCTTTCTTT.

This clonotype was seen ten or more times. The chain employs TRBV2 and TRBJ2-5; 10 nucleotides match TRBD1. Germline V gene sequence: CDR1 SNHLY, CDR2 FYNNEI. V gave up 8 bases and J gave up 10 bases; unmatched junction bases: 10. The CDR3 totals 13 residues. The CDR3 bases are TGTGCCAGCGAGACCGGGACAGGGGTGAGCCAGTACTTC. Its translation is CASETGTGVSQYF.

This clonotype was seen repeatedly, ten times or more. The chain couples TRBV7-2 to TRBJ2-7; D ambiguous. V was clipped by 2 bases and J by 6 bases, with 11 bases between them. Germline V CDR1 and CDR2: SGHTA, FQGNSA. The CDR3 consists of 13 residues. CDR3 amino acids: CASSLLFLGEQYF. The CDR3 DNA reads as TGTGCCAGCAGCTTACTGTTTTTGGGCGAGCAGTACTTC.

This clonotype was observed a few times. V usage is TRBV15 and J usage is TRBJ2-6, with a weak D call TRBD1 (6 bases). The V gene's germline CDR1 is LNHNV and CDR2 YYDKDF (reference sequence). V gave up 5 bases and J gave up 0 bases, with 11 bases separating them. The CDR3 is 16 amino acids. For the CDR3, the DNA is TGTGCCACCAGCTTTACAGGGAGCTCTGGGGCCAACGTCCTGACTTTC. Its translation is CATSFTGSSGANVLTF.

This clonotype was detected only once. The J gene is TRBJ2-5, the V gene TRBV2, with TRBD2 matching over 8 bases. This CDR3 is built from 14 residues. With 4 bases clipped from V and 5 bases from J, the junction kept 6 bases outside the gene matches. Germline-derived CDR1 and CDR2 are SNHLY and FYNNEI. DNA of the CDR3: TGTGCCAGCAGTGTACGACTAGCGCGGGAGACCCAGTACTTC. Its protein is CASSVRLARETQYF.

This clonotype was recorded a few times. This sequence joins TRBV4-1 and TRBJ2-2; 9 positions match TRBD1. Trimming removed 3 bases from V and 2 bases from J; junction bases left unmatched: 7. The CDR3 runs to 17 residues. Germline V gene lookup returns CDR1 MGHRA and CDR2 YSYEKL. The CDR3 here is CASSHPTGGANTGELFF. The CDR3 coding sequence is TGCGCCAGCAGCCACCCCACAGGGGGCGCAAACACCGGGGAGCTGTTTTTT.

This chain connects TRBV6-1 to TRBJ1-1, with TRBD1 matching over 11 bases. Germline V gene sequence: CDR1 MNHNS, CDR2 SASEGT. The CDR3 totals 14 residues. V shed 8 bases, J shed 1 base, and the junction held 3 bases outside the gene matches. The CDR3 DNA reads TGTGCCAGCGGGACAGGGGGGACGAACACTGAAGCTTTCTTT. Translated, it gives CASGTGGTNTEAFF.

This chain uses TRBV10-3 with TRBJ1-2, with 7 bases lining up with TRBD1. Germline CDR1 reads ENHRY; CDR2 reads SYGVKD. The CDR3 runs to 15 residues. Germline trimming cut 6 bases from V and 0 bases from J; bases unmatched to any gene: 7. In DNA, the CDR3 is TGTGCCATCAGCGACAGGGAGGGAGCTAACTATGGCTACACCTTC. Encoded protein: CAISDREGANYGYTF.

The chain carries TRBV25-1 and TRBJ2-7; D is perhaps TRBD1 or TRBD2 (6 bases each). V shed 5 bases and J shed 7 bases, with 18 bases lying between them. The V gene's germline CDR1 is MGHDK and CDR2 SYGVNS. This CDR3 spans 14 amino acids. In DNA, the CDR3 is TGTGCCAGCAGTCTGGGGGGCTCCTACAATGAGCAGTACGTC. It encodes CASSLGGSYNEQYV.

The gene calls are TRBV15 and TRBJ1-1, with D unclear. V gave up 5 bases and J gave up 5 bases, with 6 bases separating them. Germline V CDR1 and CDR2: LNHNV, YYDKDF (reference sequence). The CDR3 is 11 residues long. The CDR3 spells CATSGRTEAFF. CDR3 in DNA: TGTGCCACCAGCGGCCGGACTGAAGCTTTCTTT.

The chain recombines TRBV2 with TRBJ2-2, with D perhaps TRBD2 (6 bases). Germline values: CDR1 SNHLY, CDR2 FYNNEI. The CDR3 totals 15 residues. V lost 6 bases to trimming and J lost 1 base, with 12 bases between them. The CDR3 here is CASSGTQGNTGELFF. The CDR3 DNA is TGTGCCAGCAGCGGGACTCAGGGGAACACCGGGGAGCTGTTTTTT.

This clonotype was seen repeatedly, ten times or more. The rearrangement joins TRBV4-1 to TRBJ2-1; D uncertain. The V end lost 10 bases, the J end lost 10 bases, and 14 bases lay between the germline ends. CDR3 length: 11 amino acids. Germline V CDR1 and CDR2: MGHRA, YSYEKL. This CDR3 reads CATRGAAEQFF. The CDR3 bases are TGCGCCACCCGCGGCGCGGCGGAGCAGTTCTTC.

J is TRBJ1-2 and V is TRBV29-1, with D perhaps matching TRBD1 (5 bases). The CDR3 extends over 12 amino acids. Trimming removed 7 bases at V and 1 base at J, with 10 bases between. From germline, CDR1 is SQVTM and CDR2 ANQGSEA. The CDR3 reads CSAGTFNYGYTF. CDR3 bases: TGCAGCGCCGGGACGTTTAACTATGGCTACACCTTC.

This clonotype is medium-sized by share. The rearrangement uses TRBV10-3 and TRBJ2-3; no clear D gene. The CDR3 length is 11 residues. Germline-derived CDR1 and CDR2 are ENHRY and SYGVKD. Trimming stripped 8 bases from V and 6 bases from J, with 9 bases between. The CDR3 nucleotides read TGTGCCATCGGTGCCTCGGATACGCAGTATTTT. Translated, it gives CAIGASDTQYF.

The V gene is TRBV29-1, the J gene TRBJ1-2; no clear D. Trimming shortened V by 4 bases and J by 6 bases, and 9 bases separated the two germline ends. CDR1 and CDR2 (germline): SQVTM, ANQGSEA. This CDR3 has 11 amino acids. This CDR3 reads CSVGRADGYTF. Here the CDR3 DNA reads TGCAGCGTTGGGAGGGCGGATGGCTACACCTTC.

This clonotype was seen at least ten times. The chain couples TRBV15 to TRBJ2-2, with a weak D call TRBD2 (6 bases). The CDR3 runs to 15 residues. Trimming took off 3 bases at V and 3 bases at J, with 11 bases between the two ends. Germline CDR1 and CDR2: LNHNV and YYDKDF (reference sequence). This CDR3 reads CATSSTEGDTGELFF. DNA of the CDR3: TGTGCCACCAGCAGTACGGAGGGAGACACCGGGGAGCTGTTTTTT.

This clonotype is medium-sized by share. The chain employs TRBV20-1 and TRBJ1-2; no firm D call. Germline assignment: CDR1 DFQATT and CDR2 SNEGSKA (reference sequence). There are 12 residues in the CDR3. The V and J ends lost 1 base and 6 bases respectively, with 9 bases between them. The DNA of the CDR3 is TGCAGTGCTAGAGGAGGAGGGAATGGCTACACCTTC. Residues: CSARGGGNGYTF.

The chain combines TRBV19 with TRBJ1-2; D is ambiguous. Per the germline V gene, CDR1 is LNHDA and CDR2 is SQIVND (reference sequence). CDR3 length equals 13 residues. Trimming left V 3 bases short and J 4 bases short, with 9 bases between. The CDR3 is CASSIVSGYGYTF. The CDR3 bases are TGTGCCAGTAGTATCGTTTCGGGCTATGGCTACACCTTC.

This clonotype is medium-sized in the sample. This rearrangement joins TRBV29-1 to TRBJ1-1; D call uncertain. Per germline, CDR1 SQVTM and CDR2 ANQGSEA. The CDR3 length is 11 residues. Trimming cost V 3 bases and J 5 bases, with 7 bases left between them. CDR3 loop: CSVDRETEAFF. The CDR3 nucleotides are TGCAGCGTTGATCGGGAAACTGAAGCTTTCTTT.

V is TRBV2 and J is TRBJ2-3; 11 nucleotides agree with TRBD2. The CDR3 has 16 amino acids. V trimming: 4 bases; J trimming: 2 bases; junction bases outside the gene matches: 5. Germline V gives CDR1 SNHLY, CDR2 FYNNEI. The CDR3 is CASSVRLAGPTDTQYF. In DNA form, the CDR3 reads TGTGCCAGCAGTGTACGACTAGCGGGACCCACAGATACGCAGTATTTT.

This clonotype was counted at least ten times. V gene TRBV11-2 combines with J gene TRBJ1-1; 8 positions agree with TRBD1. The CDR3 has 15 amino acids. V shed 5 bases and J 5 bases; nucleotides not matched to a gene: 10. The germline gives CDR1 SGHAT, CDR2 FQNNGV. As DNA, the CDR3 is TGTGCCAGCAGCCCCGAGGGACAGGCGTCTACTGAAGCTTTCTTT. This sequence encodes CASSPEGQASTEAFF.

This clonotype showed up just a few times. Without the conserved terminal phenylalanine or tryptophan, this CDR3 likely stems from a read error. The chain combines TRBV4-1 with TRBJ2-3, with unresolved D. CDR1 is MGHRA and CDR2 is YSYEKL in the germline V gene. Trimming removed 3 bases at V and 6 bases at J, with 10 bases between. CDR3 size: 13 residues. For the CDR3, the DNA is TGCGCCAGCAGCCATGCTCCCGTGGATACGCAGTATCTT. Amino acids: CASSHAPVDTQYL.